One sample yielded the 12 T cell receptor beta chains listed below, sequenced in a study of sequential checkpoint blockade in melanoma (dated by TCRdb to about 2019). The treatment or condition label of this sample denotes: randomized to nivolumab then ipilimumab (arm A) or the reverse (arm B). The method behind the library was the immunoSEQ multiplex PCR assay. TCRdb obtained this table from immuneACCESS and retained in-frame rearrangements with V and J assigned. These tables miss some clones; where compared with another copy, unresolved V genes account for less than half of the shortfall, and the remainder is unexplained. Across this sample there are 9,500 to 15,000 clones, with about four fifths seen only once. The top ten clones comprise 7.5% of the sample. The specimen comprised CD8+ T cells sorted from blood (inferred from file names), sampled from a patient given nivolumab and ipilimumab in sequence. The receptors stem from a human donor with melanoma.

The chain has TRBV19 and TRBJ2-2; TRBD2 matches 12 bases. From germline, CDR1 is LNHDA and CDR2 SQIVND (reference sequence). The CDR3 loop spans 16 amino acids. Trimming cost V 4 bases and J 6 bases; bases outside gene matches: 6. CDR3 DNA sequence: TGTGCCAGTAGTAATCTAGCGGGAGGGCCTCCCGGGGAGCTGTTTTTT. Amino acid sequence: CASSNLAGGPPGELFF.

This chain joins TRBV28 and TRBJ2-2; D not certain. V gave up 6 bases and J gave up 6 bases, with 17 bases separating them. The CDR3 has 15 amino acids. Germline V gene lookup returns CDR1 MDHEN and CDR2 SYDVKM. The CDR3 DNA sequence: TGTGCCAGCAGCCCCCTCTGGAGCGAATCCGGGGAGCTGTTTTTT. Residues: CASSPLWSESGELFF.

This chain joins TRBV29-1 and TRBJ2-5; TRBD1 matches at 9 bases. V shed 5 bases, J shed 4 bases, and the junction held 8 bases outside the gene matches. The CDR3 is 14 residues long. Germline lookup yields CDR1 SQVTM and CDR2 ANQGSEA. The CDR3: CSVPGTGTRETQYF. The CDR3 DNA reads TGCAGCGTTCCCGGGACAGGGACGAGAGAGACCCAGTACTTC.

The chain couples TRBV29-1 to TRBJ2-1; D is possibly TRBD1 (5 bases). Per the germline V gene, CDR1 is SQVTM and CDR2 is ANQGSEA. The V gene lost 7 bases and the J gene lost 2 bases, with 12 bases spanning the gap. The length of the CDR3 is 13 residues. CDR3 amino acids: CSASGPTYNEQFF. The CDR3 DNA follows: TGCAGCGCATCAGGGCCAACCTACAATGAGCAGTTCTTC.

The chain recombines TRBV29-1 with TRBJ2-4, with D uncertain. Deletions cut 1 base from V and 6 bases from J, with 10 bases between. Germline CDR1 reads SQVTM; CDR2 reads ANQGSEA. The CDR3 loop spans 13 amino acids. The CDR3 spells CSVEGERTNIQYF. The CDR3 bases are TGCAGCGTTGAAGGCGAAAGAACAAACATTCAGTACTTC.

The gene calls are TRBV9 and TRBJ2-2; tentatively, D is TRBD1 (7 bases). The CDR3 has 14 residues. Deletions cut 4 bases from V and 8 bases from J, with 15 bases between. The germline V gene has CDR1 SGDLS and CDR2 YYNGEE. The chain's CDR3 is CASSPGGSEGELFF. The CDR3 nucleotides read TGTGCCAGCAGCCCAGGGGGGAGTGAGGGGGAGCTGTTTTTT.

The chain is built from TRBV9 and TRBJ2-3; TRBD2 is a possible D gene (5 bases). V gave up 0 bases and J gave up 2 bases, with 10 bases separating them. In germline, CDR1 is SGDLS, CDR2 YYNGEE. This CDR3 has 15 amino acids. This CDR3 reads CASSVAASLTDTQYF. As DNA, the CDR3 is TGTGCCAGCAGCGTAGCGGCTAGCCTCACAGATACGCAGTATTTT.

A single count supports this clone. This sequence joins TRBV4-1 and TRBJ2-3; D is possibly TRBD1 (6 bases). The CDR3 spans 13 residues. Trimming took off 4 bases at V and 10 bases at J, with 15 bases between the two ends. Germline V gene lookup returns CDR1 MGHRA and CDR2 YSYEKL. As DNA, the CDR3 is TGCGCCAGCAGCCCGCCGAACAGGGAATCGCAGTATTTT. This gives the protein CASSPPNRESQYF.

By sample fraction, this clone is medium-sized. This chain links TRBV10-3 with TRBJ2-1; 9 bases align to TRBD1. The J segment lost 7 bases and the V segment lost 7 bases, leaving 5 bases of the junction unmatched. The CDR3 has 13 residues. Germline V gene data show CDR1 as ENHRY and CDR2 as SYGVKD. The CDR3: CAITGQGSNEQFF. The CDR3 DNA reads TGTGCCATCACCGGACAGGGGAGTAATGAGCAGTTCTTC.

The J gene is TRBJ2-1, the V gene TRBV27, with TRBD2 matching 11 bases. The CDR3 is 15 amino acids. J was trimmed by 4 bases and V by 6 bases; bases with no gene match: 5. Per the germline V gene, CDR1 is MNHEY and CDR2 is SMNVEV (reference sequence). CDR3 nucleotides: TGTGCCAGCAGGGCGGGACTAGCGGTGTACAATGAGCAGTTCTTC. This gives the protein CASRAGLAVYNEQFF.

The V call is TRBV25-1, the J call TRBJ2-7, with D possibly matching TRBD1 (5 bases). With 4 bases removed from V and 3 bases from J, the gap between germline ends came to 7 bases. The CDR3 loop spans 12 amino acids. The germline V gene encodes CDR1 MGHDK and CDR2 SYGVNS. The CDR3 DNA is TGTGCCAGCAGTGGAGACAGCTACGAGCAGTACTTC. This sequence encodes CASSGDSYEQYF.

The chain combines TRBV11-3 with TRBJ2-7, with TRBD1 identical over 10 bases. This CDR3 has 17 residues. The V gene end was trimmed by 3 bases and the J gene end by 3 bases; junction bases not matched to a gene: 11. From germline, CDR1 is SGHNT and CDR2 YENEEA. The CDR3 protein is CASSFPTMDRGIYEQYF. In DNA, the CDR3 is TGTGCCAGCAGCTTCCCTACCATGGACAGGGGGATCTACGAGCAGTACTTC.